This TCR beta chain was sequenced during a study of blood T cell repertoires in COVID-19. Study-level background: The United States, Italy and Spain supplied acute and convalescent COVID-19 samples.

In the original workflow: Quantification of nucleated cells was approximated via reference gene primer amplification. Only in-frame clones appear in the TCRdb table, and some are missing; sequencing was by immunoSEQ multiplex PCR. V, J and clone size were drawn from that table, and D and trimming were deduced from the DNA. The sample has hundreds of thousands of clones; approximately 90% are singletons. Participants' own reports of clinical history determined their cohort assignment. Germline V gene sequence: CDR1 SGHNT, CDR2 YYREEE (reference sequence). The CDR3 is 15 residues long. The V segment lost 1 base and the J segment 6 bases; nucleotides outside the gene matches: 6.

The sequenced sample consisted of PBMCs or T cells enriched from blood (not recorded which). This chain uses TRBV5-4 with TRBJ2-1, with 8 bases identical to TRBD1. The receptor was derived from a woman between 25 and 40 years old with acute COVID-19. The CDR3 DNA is TGTGCCAGCAGCTTGATGGACAGGGAAGGCAATGAGCAGTTCTTC. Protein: CASSLMDREGNEQFF.